The TCR beta chain under discussion was sequenced for a study of cytomegalovirus exposure and HLA in healthy donors. Study-level points and caveats: HLA alleles were associated with around 17,000 TCR beta sequences in a later analysis at 0.05 false discovery rate.

The PCR had 60 Vbeta and 13 Jbeta primers. Produced via immunoSEQ multiplex PCR; TCRdb's table is partial and in-frame only. The sample carries some 180,000 clones, just under 80% recorded once. Concerning this clone: The antigen remains unidentified.

Germline-derived CDR1 and CDR2 are MNHNY and SVGAGI (reference sequence). CDR3 size: 14 residues. Trimming stripped 3 bases from V and 0 bases from J, with 8 bases between. This TCR was recovered from a female donor in good health and CMV-seronegative. The chain uses TRBV6-6 and TRBJ1-1; tentatively, D is TRBD1 (5 bases). The sequencing input was PBMCs. The CDR3 sequence: CASSYGGVNTEAFF. The CDR3 DNA reads TGTGCCAGCAGTTATGGAGGGGTGAACACTGAAGCTTTCTTT.